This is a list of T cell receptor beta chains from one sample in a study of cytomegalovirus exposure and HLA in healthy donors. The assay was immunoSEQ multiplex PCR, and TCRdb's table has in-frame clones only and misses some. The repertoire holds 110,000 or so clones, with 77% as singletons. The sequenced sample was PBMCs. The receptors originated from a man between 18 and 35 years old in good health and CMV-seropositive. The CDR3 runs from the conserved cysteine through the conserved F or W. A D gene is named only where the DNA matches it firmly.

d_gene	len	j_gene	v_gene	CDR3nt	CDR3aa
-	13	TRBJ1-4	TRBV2	TGTGCCAGGTCGGGGGCAACTAATGAAAAACTGTTTTTT	CARSGATNEKLFF
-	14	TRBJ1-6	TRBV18	TGTGCCAGCTCACCACTGGGGGGGAATTCACCCCTCCACTTT	CASSPLGGNSPLHF
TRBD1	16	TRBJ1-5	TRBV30	TGTGCCTGGAGTCCCGGGACAGGGGGCTACGATCAGCCCCAGCATTTT	CAWSPGTGGYDQPQHF
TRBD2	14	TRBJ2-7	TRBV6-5	TGTGCCAGCAGCAAGGGAGGGCCCTACGACGAGCAGTACTTC	CASSKGGPYDEQYF
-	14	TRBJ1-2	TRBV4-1	TGCGCCAGCAGCCAAGAGGAGGGGTCGGGTGGCTACACCTTC	CASSQEEGSGGYTF
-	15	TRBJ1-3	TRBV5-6	TGTGCCAGCAGCTTTAGGAGGCGAACGGGAAACACCATATATTTT	CASSFRRRTGNTIYF
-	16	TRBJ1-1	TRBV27	TGTGCCAGCAGTCTACGTCGGGTGGGGGGGAACACTGAAGCTTTCTTT	CASSLRRVGGNTEAFF
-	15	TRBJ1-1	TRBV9	TGTGCCAGCAGCGAGCAGGGGTTTCCCGCCACTGAAGCTTTCTTT	CASSEQGFPATEAFF
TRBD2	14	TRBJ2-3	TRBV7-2	TGTGCCAGCAGTCCTAGCGGGCACACAGATACGCAGTATTTT	CASSPSGHTDTQYF
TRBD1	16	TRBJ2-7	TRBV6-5	TGTGCCAGCAGTTATACCGGGACAGGGGTCCTCTACGAGCAGTACTTC	CASSYTGTGVLYEQYF